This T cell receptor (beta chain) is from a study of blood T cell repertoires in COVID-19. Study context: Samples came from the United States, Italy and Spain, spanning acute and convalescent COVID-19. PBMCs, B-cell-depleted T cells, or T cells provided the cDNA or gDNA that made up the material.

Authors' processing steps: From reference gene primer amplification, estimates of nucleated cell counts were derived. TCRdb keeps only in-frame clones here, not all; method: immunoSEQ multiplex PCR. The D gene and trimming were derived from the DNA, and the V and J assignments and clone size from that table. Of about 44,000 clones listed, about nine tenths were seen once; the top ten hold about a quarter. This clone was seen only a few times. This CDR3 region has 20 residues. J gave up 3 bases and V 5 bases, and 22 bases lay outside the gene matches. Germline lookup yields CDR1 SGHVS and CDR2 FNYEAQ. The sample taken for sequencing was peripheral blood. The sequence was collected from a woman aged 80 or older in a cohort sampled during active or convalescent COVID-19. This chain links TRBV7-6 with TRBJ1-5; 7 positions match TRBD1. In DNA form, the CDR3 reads TGTGCCAGCAGCCAGCGACAGGGTTCCCCCACACCCCATCTCAATCAGCCCCAGCATTTT. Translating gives CASSQRQGSPTPHLNQPQHF.